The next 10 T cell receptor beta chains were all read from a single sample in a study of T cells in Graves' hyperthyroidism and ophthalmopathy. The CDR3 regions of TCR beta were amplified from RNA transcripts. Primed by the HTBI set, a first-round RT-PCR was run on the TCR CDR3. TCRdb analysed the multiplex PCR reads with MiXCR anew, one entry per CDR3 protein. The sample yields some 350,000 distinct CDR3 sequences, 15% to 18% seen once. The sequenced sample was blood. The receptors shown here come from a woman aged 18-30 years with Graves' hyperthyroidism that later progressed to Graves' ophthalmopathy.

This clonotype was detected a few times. The CDR3 DNA reads TGCGCCAGCAGCTTGACGGGAGGGCCGACAGATACGCAGTATTTT. It translates to CASSLTGGPTDTQYF. The chain recombines TRBV5-1 with TRBJ2-3, with 8 bases identical to TRBD2. The germline V gene encodes CDR1 SGHRS and CDR2 YFSETQ. V was pared by 1 base and J by 3 bases, with 4 bases of the junction left unmatched. CDR3 length: 15 residues.

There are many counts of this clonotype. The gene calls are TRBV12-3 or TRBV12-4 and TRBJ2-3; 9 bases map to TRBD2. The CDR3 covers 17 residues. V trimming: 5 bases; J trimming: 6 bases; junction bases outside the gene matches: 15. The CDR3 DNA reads TGTGCCAGCAGTCCACCTTGGGCTAGCGGGATCCACGATACGCAGTATTTT. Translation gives CASSPPWASGIHDTQYF.

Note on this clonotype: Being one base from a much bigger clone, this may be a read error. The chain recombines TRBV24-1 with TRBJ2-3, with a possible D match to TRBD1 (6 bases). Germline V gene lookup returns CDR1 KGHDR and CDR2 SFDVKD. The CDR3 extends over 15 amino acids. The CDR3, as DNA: TGTGCCACCAGTGATGGAGAAGGAAGGACAGATACGCAGTGTTTT. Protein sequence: CATSDGEGRTDTQCF.

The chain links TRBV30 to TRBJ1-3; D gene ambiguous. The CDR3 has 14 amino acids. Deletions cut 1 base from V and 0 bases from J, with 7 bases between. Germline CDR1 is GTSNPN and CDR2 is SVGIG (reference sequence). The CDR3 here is CAWSAGSSGNTIYF. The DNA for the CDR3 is TGTGCCTGGAGTGCAGGCAGCTCTGGAAACACCATATATTTT.

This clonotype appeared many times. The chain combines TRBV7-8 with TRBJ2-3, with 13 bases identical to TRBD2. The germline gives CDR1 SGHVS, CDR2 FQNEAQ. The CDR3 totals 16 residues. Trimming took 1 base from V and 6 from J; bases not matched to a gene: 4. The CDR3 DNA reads TGTGCCAGCAGCTTAGAGCCACTAGCGGGAGGGGATACGCAGTATTTT. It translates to CASSLEPLAGGDTQYF.

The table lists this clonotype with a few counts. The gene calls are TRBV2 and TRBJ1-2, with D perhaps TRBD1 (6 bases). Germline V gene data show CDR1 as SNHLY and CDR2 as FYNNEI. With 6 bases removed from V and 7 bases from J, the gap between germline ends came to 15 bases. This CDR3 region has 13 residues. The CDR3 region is CASRSGGAGGYTF. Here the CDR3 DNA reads TGTGCCAGCAGAAGCGGGGGGGCCGGTGGCTACACCTTC.

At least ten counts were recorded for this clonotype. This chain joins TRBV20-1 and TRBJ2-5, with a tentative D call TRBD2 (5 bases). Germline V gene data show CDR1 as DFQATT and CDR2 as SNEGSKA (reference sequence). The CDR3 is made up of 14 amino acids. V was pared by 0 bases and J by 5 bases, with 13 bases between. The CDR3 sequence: CSARDRGRDETQYF. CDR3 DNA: TGCAGTGCTAGAGATCGGGGAAGGGATGAGACCCAGTACTTC.

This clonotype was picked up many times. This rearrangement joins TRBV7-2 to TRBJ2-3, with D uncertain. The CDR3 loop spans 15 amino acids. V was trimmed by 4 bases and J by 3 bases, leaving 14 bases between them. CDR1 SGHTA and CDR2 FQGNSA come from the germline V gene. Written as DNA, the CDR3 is TGTGCCAGCAGCTCCCGCCCGATGATAACAGATACGCAGTATTTT. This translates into CASSSRPMITDTQYF.

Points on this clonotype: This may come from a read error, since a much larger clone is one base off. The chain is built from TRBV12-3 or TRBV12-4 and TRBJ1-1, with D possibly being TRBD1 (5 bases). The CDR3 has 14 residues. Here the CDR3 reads CAGSLSRVETEAFF. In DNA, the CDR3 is TGTGCCGGCAGTTTAAGCAGGGTAGAAACTGAAGCTTTCTTT.

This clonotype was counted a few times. Here the CDR3 reads CASLDRGVGDEQFF. DNA for the CDR3: TGTGCCAGCCTGGACAGGGGTGTTGGCGATGAGCAGTTCTTC. The chain links TRBV18 to TRBJ2-1; 9 bases are shared with TRBD1. Germline-derived CDR1 and CDR2 are KGHSH and LQKENI. The ends lost 8 bases at V and 8 bases at J; junction bases unmatched: 10. The CDR3 totals 14 residues.